Listed below are T cell receptor beta chains from one sample, sequenced in a study of T cells in Graves' hyperthyroidism and ophthalmopathy. TCRdb used MiXCR to reprocess the multiplex PCR reads, holding one entry per CDR3 protein. The table includes around 600,000 distinct CDR3 sequences, about 14% detected once. Sequenced material: blood. The receptors were gathered from a woman between 45 and 65 years old with Graves' ophthalmopathy. Both conserved end residues are part of each CDR3. A D gene is named only where the DNA matches it firmly. Size tells how often a clone was seen (once, few, many) or the class of an expanded clone, and some rows leave it out.

D: TRBD1; size: many; length: 15; J: TRBJ1-5; V: TRBV6-2/TRBV6-3; CDR3: CASSRRDRGNQPQHF; DNA: TGTGCCAGCAGTCGAAGGGACAGGGGCAATCAGCCCCAGCATTTT
D: .; size: few; length: 14; J: TRBJ2-7; V: TRBV5-1; CDR3: CASSRLASTYEQYF; DNA: TGCGCCAGCAGTAGGTTAGCGAGCACCTACGAGCAGTACTTC
D: TRBD1; size: .; length: 15; J: TRBJ2-1; V: TRBV6-2/TRBV6-3; CDR3: CASSYSGQGKAEQFF; DNA: TGTGCCAGCAGTTACTCCGGACAGGGTAAGGCTGAGCAGTTCTTC
D: TRBD1; size: .; length: 14; J: TRBJ1-5; V: TRBV19; CDR3: CASSPGQGSQPQHF; DNA: TGTGCCAGTAGTCCCGGACAGGGTAGTCAGCCCCAGCATTTT
D: .; size: many; length: 14; J: TRBJ1-1; V: TRBV3-1; CDR3: CASINGETNTEAFF; DNA: TGTGCCAGCATAAACGGGGAGACGAACACTGAAGCTTTCTTT
D: .; size: few; length: 14; J: TRBJ2-3; V: TRBV7-2; CDR3: CASSLDRGGNTQYF; DNA: TGTGCCAGCAGCTTAGATAGGGGCGGTAATACGCAGTATTTT
D: TRBD1; size: many; length: 21; J: TRBJ2-5; V: TRBV7-3; CDR3: CASSLTMGQGSPRQIKETQYF; DNA: TGTGCCAGCAGCTTAACGATGGGACAGGGTTCGCCCCGACAGATAAAAGAGACCCAGTACTTC
D: .; size: .; length: 17; J: TRBJ2-6; V: TRBV19; CDR3: CASSEYSWGTGANVLTF; DNA: TGTGCCAGTAGCGAGTACAGCTGGGGCACTGGGGCCAACGTCCTGACTTTC
D: TRBD2; size: many; length: 17; J: TRBJ2-3; V: TRBV5-1; CDR3: CASSYPSGSLTTDTQYF; DNA: TGCGCCAGCAGCTACCCTAGCGGGAGCCTTACCACAGATACGCAGTATTTT
D: .; size: .; length: 15; J: TRBJ2-3; V: TRBV4-1; CDR3: CASSKQDKHTDTQYF; DNA: TGCGCCAGCAGCAAACAGGATAAACACACAGATACGCAGTATTTT
D: TRBD1; size: many; length: 15; J: TRBJ2-5; V: TRBV7-2; CDR3: CASSKDRGGEETQYF; DNA: TGTGCCAGCAGCAAAGACAGGGGAGGTGAAGAGACCCAGTACTTC
D: TRBD2; size: .; length: 15; J: TRBJ2-7; V: TRBV6-1; CDR3: CASSTSGRAPYEQYF; DNA: TGTGCCAGCAGTACTAGCGGGAGGGCTCCCTACGAGCAGTACTTC
D: .; size: few; length: 13; J: TRBJ1-1; V: TRBV12-3/TRBV12-4; CDR3: CTSSPGFLAEAFF; DNA: TGTACCAGCAGTCCAGGGTTCTTGGCTGAAGCTTTCTTT
D: .; size: few; length: 14; J: TRBJ1-5; V: TRBV7-9; CDR3: CASSLQGPSGRQHF; DNA: TGTGCCAGCAGCTTACAGGGGCCCTCAGGTAGACAGCATTTT
D: TRBD2; size: many; length: 18; J: TRBJ2-7; V: TRBV10-3; CDR3: CAISEASGRQSSSYEQYF; DNA: TGTGCCATCAGTGAAGCTAGCGGGAGACAATCGAGCTCCTACGAGCAGTACTTC
D: TRBD2; size: .; length: 14; J: TRBJ2-1; V: TRBV2; CDR3: CASSVGLAGETQFF; DNA: TGTGCCAGCAGTGTCGGACTAGCGGGAGAGACCCAGTTCTTC
D: .; size: .; length: 12; J: TRBJ2-1; V: TRBV11-2; CDR3: CASSLLVSEQFF; DNA: TGTGCCAGCAGCCTCCTGGTAAGTGAGCAGTTCTTC
D: .; size: .; length: 15; J: TRBJ2-7; V: TRBV5-1; CDR3: CASSLAVGTVYEQYF; DNA: TGCGCCAGCAGCTTGGCCGTGGGGACGGTCTACGAGCAGTACTTC
D: .; size: .; length: 14; J: TRBJ2-5; V: TRBV7-9; CDR3: CASSLIGAPETQYF; DNA: TGTGCCAGCAGCTTAATCGGGGCTCCAGAGACCCAGTACTTC
D: TRBD1; size: many; length: 18; J: TRBJ2-1; V: TRBV24-1; CDR3: CATSDLGTGGWSFNEQFF; DNA: TGTGCCACCAGTGACTTGGGGACAGGGGGCTGGTCGTTCAATGAGCAGTTCTTC
D: .; size: .; length: 13; J: TRBJ1-6; V: TRBV10-3; CDR3: CATKTAAGLPLHF; DNA: TGTGCCACTAAGACAGCAGCCGGGTTGCCCCTCCACTTT
D: .; size: .; length: 14; J: TRBJ2-3; V: TRBV19; CDR3: CASNGAASTDTQYF; DNA: TGTGCCAGCAATGGAGCCGCTAGCACAGATACGCAGTATTTT
D: TRBD1; size: few; length: 14; J: TRBJ1-2; V: TRBV5-5; CDR3: CASSSLQGAGGYTF; DNA: TGTGCCAGCAGCTCGCTACAGGGGGCTGGCGGCTACACCTTC
D: .; size: many; length: 12; J: TRBJ2-3; V: TRBV29-1; CDR3: CSVVVPPDTQYF; DNA: TGCAGCGTTGTGGTCCCACCCGATACGCAGTATTTT
D: TRBD2; size: .; length: 15; J: TRBJ2-3; V: TRBV24-1; CDR3: CATSDIGTSEDTQYF; DNA: TGTGCCACCAGTGATATCGGGACTAGCGAAGATACGCAGTATTTT